A selection of T cell receptor beta chains follows, all from one sample in a study of regulatory T cells in long-lasting Graves disease. TCRdb itself ran the reads through MiXCR, one entry per CDR3 protein. This sample has several hundred distinct CDR3 sequences; less than 90% occur once, and the top ten carry about 20%. The specimen comprised peripheral blood mononuclear cells (PBMCs), sampled with antithyroid drug treatment, in newly diagnosed or persistent Graves disease (not recorded which). These receptors all stem from a female donor with Graves disease. Both conserved end residues are part of each CDR3. Fields, in order: J gene, V gene, clone size, D gene, CDR3 DNA, CDR3 protein. D genes are given only for firm matches. Clone size is not always given. Where it is, it says once, few, many or a class for expanded clones.

TRBJ2-7,TRBV28,-,-,TGTGCCAGCAGTTTCCCCCCTACCCAAGAGCAGTACTTC,CASSFPPTQEQYF
TRBJ2-1,TRBV29-1,-,-,TGCAGCTTCGGTCCCGACTACAATGAGCAGTTCTTC,CSFGPDYNEQFF
TRBJ1-4,TRBV18,-,-,TGTGCCAGCTCACCCGCCCAAAGCGGGACGCGGAAGGAAAAACTGTTTTTT,CASSPAQSGTRKEKLFF
TRBJ2-5,TRBV12-3/TRBV12-4,-,TRBD1,TGTGCCAGCAGTTTGACAGGGGGCTCTTGGGAGACCCAGTACTTC,CASSLTGGSWETQYF
TRBJ2-5,TRBV5-1,-,-,TGCGCCAGCAGCTTGCGGGGTTCCCAAGAGACCCAGTACTTC,CASSLRGSQETQYF
TRBJ1-1,TRBV7-2,-,TRBD1,TGTGCCAGCAGCTTAGACAGACAGGGGGCGCGTAAAGCTTTCTTT,CASSLDRQGARKAFF
TRBJ1-1,TRBV7-6,-,-,TGTGCCAGCAGCCCCATTAACACTGAAGCTTTCTTT,CASSPINTEAFF
TRBJ2-7,TRBV27,-,-,TGTGCCAGCAGTTTATTCTCCCCGGGATTCTACGAGCAGTACTTC,CASSLFSPGFYEQYF
TRBJ2-1,TRBV24-1,-,TRBD1,TGTGCCACCAGTGATTTGGGACAGGGGGCCTATGAGCAGTTCTTC,CATSDLGQGAYEQFF
TRBJ1-4,TRBV11-1,-,-,TGTGCCAGCAGCTTAGTTTCGGGACGGTCGGATGAAAAACTGTTTTTT,CASSLVSGRSDEKLFF
TRBJ2-3,TRBV6-1,-,TRBD2,TGTGCCAGCAGTCCCTGGACTAGCGCTAGCACAGATACGCAGTATTTT,CASSPWTSASTDTQYF
TRBJ1-2,TRBV6-5,-,TRBD1,TGTGCCAGCAGTTACGACGGACAGGGCTCCTATGGCTACACCTTC,CASSYDGQGSYGYTF
TRBJ2-5,TRBV12-3/TRBV12-4,few,-,TGTGCCAGCAGTTTCGGGCCCTTCCAAGAGACCCAGTACTTC,CASSFGPFQETQYF
TRBJ2-1,TRBV29-1,-,TRBD2,TGCAGCGCGGACCCGGGACTAGCCTACAATGAGCAGTTCTTC,CSADPGLAYNEQFF
TRBJ1-4,TRBV20-1,few,-,TGCAGTGCTAGGAAGGGGAATGAAAAACTGTTTTTT,CSARKGNEKLFF
TRBJ2-2,TRBV7-2,-,-,TGTGCCAGCAGCTTAGCGGGAAGGAAGCTGTTTTTT,CASSLAGRKLFF
TRBJ1-2,TRBV5-5,-,TRBD1,TGTGCCAGCAGCGTAGGGACAGGGTTAAACTATGGCTACACCTTC,CASSVGTGLNYGYTF
TRBJ1-1,TRBV5-4,-,TRBD1,TGTGCCAGCAGCTTGGGCCGGACAGGGGGCCACCTAACGAACACTGAAGCTTTCTTT,CASSLGRTGGHLTNTEAFF
TRBJ2-3,TRBV7-2,-,-,TGTGCCAGCAGTTCGACTAGTTCCACGCAGTATTTT,CASSSTSSTQYF
TRBJ2-7,TRBV10-3,-,-,TGTGCCATCAATCAGGGGCAGGACGAGCAGTACTTC,CAINQGQDEQYF
TRBJ2-3,TRBV19,-,TRBD2,TGTGCCAGTAGTATGGGACTAGCGGGGGCGAGAGATACGCAGTATTTT,CASSMGLAGARDTQYF
TRBJ1-1,TRBV18,-,-,TGTGCCAGCTCACTATCGGACGGGAACACTGAAGCTTTCTTT,CASSLSDGNTEAFF
TRBJ2-1,TRBV5-4,-,-,TGTGCCAGCAGCCGGAGTTTCAATGAGCAGTTCTTC,CASSRSFNEQFF
TRBJ2-1,TRBV7-9,-,TRBD1,TGTGCCAGCAGCCCCTTAAACGGGACAGGGGGCTACAATGAGCAGTTCTTC,CASSPLNGTGGYNEQFF
TRBJ2-3,TRBV14,once,TRBD2,TGTGCCAGCAGCCTACGGACTAGCGGGCTATTCACAGATACGCAGTATTTT,CASSLRTSGLFTDTQYF
TRBJ2-1,TRBV1,-,-,TGCACCAGCAGCCAAACTAGCGGAAACAATGAGCAGTTCTTC,CTSSQTSGNNEQFF
TRBJ2-3,TRBV10-2,-,-,TGCGCCAGCAGTGAGTCGAAGCCTAGCACAGATACGCAGTATTTT,CASSESKPSTDTQYF
TRBJ1-5,TRBV28,once,-,TGTGCCAGCAGAGGAAACATAGGTCAGCCCCAGCATTTT,CASRGNIGQPQHF
TRBJ1-5,TRBV29-1,-,TRBD1,TGCAGCGTTAGGACAGGGGTAAGCAATCAGCCCCAGCATTTT,CSVRTGVSNQPQHF
TRBJ1-2,TRBV19,once,-,TGTGCCAGTAGGGACGGTAACTATGGCTACACCTTC,CASRDGNYGYTF
TRBJ2-5,TRBV4-1,-,-,TGCGCCAGCAGCCGGACTAATAAAGAGACCCAGTACTTC,CASSRTNKETQYF
TRBJ1-1,TRBV5-1,-,-,TGCGCCAGCAGCTTGAGAGGGTTGGGGGGCGATGAAGCTTTCTTT,CASSLRGLGGDEAFF
TRBJ2-7,TRBV4-2,-,TRBD2,TGTGCCAGCCGGACTAGCGGGGGTTCCTACGAGCAGTACTTC,CASRTSGGSYEQYF
TRBJ2-7,TRBV4-1,-,-,TGCGCCAGCAGCCAAGTACAGGAAAGAAGGGGGGAGCAGTACTTC,CASSQVQERRGEQYF
TRBJ1-2,TRBV6-1,-,TRBD1,TGTGCCGCATCAGGGGGCAGGGGCTATGGCTACACCTTC,CAASGGRGYGYTF
TRBJ2-1,TRBV24-1,-,TRBD2,TGTGCCACCAGTTCGACTAGCGGGTACTACAATGAGCAGTTCTTC,CATSSTSGYYNEQFF